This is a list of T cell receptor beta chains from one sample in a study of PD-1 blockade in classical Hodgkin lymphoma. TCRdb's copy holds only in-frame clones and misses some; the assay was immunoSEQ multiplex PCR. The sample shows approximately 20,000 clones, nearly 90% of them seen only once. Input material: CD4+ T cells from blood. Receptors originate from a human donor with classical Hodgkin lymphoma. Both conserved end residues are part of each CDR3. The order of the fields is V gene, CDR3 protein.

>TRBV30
CAWRDSRRTEAFF
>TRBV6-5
CASSNTSGRRYF
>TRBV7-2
CASSSSVGGGGAHEQYF
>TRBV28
CASSRAGTFGNTIYF
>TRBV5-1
CASSIGQTQETQYF
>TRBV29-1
CSAQGAVGNTQYF
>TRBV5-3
CARSFWRQTGTEYNEQFF
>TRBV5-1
CASRWAAGRYYNEQFF
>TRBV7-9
CASSFSRGNEQFF
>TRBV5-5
CASSLDGSPSYNEQFF
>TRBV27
CASKDGRFYEQYF
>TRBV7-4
CASSLEFSGNTIYF
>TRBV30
CAWTHTQGVGEKLFF
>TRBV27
CASSGTSGRSGLHNEQFF
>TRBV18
CASSPGATNYGYTF
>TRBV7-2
CASRPDRGGSLYIQYF
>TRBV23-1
CASSQSRRGNRDEKLFF
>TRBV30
CAWSPGRNYGYTF
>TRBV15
CATSRDYVQPQHF
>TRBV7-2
CASSLSTYEQYF
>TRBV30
CAWRAGTETSTDTQYF
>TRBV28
CAISDLRSGGLRADTQYF
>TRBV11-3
CASSSRLAGDEQFF
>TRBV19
CASRSAGGDSTDTQYF
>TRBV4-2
CASSQGSGGTPRTRTVRFF
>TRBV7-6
CASSLNWDRSEQYF
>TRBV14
CASSQEGTSYHF
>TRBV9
CASSVGTGVYEQYF
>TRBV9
CASSVATGEGYGYTF
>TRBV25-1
CASSEPPPTSGAQYF
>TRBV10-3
CAISDNGGGTEAFF
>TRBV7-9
CASSPVGRTEAFF
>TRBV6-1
CASSEEAARQPQHF
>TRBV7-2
CASSLRGTGHTDTQYF
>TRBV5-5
CASSHAGRSGGNTIYF
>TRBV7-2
CASSLEDEQYF
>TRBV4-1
CASSQDPGRGYEQYF
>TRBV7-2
CASSLGGTGYGYTF
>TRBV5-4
CASREMTRDLSGYTF
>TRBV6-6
CASRAGLGNSNQPQHF
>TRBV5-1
CASSLGTGRATDTQYF
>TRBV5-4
CASSLVQAGGWETQYF
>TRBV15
CATSRDLVAKETQYF
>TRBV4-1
CASSQDPNQPQHF